This T cell receptor (delta chain) was identified in a study of γδ T cells in repeated Plasmodium falciparum infection. Study at large: Donors had four controlled P. falciparum NF54 infections over roughly 610 days. Sampling occurred at baseline, pre-infection for selected infections, and 21 days post-infection.

This clone occurred a few times. The antigen is unknown. This sequence is one base from a far larger clone and is likely a read error. Other DNA sequences in the same sample also yield this CDR3. CDR3 length: 14 amino acids. Germline V lookup: CDR1 GEAIGNYY, CDR2 EKD. The ends were cut back, 3 bases at V and 8 bases at J, with 15 bases in the middle. The study's findings and limits: In Vdelta2-negative, largely Vdelta1+, gammadelta repertoires, repeated controlled infections appeared to drive clonal selection waves.

Gammadelta T cells were flow-sorted from PBMC into Vgamma9/Vdelta2+ and Vdelta2-negative populations for bulk analysis. TCRdb re-processed the multiplex PCR reads using CATT. The data contain 75,000 to 100,000 delta-chain clones, about 1.5% of them singletons. The chain carries TRDV2 and TRDJ2; weak D call: TRDD3 (6 bases). Sequences were obtained from gamma-delta T cells from blood. The receptor was isolated from a pool of human donors (malaria-infected and uninfected, not separated). The CDR3 loop reads CACDDGGPTAQLFF. As DNA, the CDR3 is TGTGCCTGTGACGATGGGGGGCCGACGGCACAACTCTTCTTT.